This T cell receptor beta chain was documented in a study of blood T cell repertoires in COVID-19. Whole-study context: The origin of the acute and convalescent COVID-19 samples was the United States, Italy and Spain.

The sample holds one count of this clone. Deletions cut 4 bases from V and 7 bases from J, with 5 bases between. Germline V gives CDR1 SQVTM, CDR2 ANQGSEA. This CDR3 spans 10 amino acids. Profiling relied on immunoSEQ multiplex PCR, and the TCRdb table lists in-frame clones only, not all of them. This table holds some 140,000 clones, roughly 91% found once. This TCR came from a man aged 50 to 60 with active or convalescent COVID-19. The chain combines TRBV29-1 with TRBJ2-1, with D tentatively TRBD2 (5 bases). The sample was peripheral blood. CDR3: CSVGRNEQFF. CDR3 DNA sequence: TGCAGCGTTGGGAGGAATGAGCAGTTCTTC.